These 17 T cell receptor beta chains came from one sample sequenced in a study of somatic mutations in cytotoxic T cells in rheumatoid arthritis. Using immunoSEQ multiplex PCR, the repertoire was profiled, and TCRdb retains in-frame clones only, with some absent. This sample carries 20,000 to 25,000 clones, roughly 80% of them seen once, and the ten largest clones take more than 3.5%. Sequenced material: CD8+ T cells sorted from blood. These receptors all stem from an adult with rheumatoid arthritis.

V gene TRBV6-1 combines with J gene TRBJ1-1; 8 bases line up with TRBD1. The CDR3 runs to 15 residues. The germline gives CDR1 MNHNS, CDR2 SASEGT. V shed 1 base and J 7 bases; nucleotides not matched to a gene: 8. CDR3 nucleotide sequence: TGTGCCAGCAGTGAAGATAGGACAGGGTGGAGTGAAGCTTTCTTT. It codes for CASSEDRTGWSEAFF.

The chain links TRBV4-3 to TRBJ2-1; D gene ambiguous. The CDR3 length is 14 residues. Germline CDR1 reads LGHNA; CDR2 reads YSLEER. Trimming pared 5 bases from V and 2 bases from J, leaving 10 bases between. CDR3 sequence reads: CASSNDPAYNEQFF. The CDR3 region has the DNA TGCGCCAGCAGCAATGACCCCGCCTACAATGAGCAGTTCTTC.

The V and J genes are TRBV15 and TRBJ1-2, with TRBD1 as a possible D gene (6 bases). Trimming took off 9 bases at V and 2 bases at J, with 13 bases between the two ends. CDR1 LNHNV and CDR2 YYDKDF come from the germline V gene (reference sequence). The CDR3 contains 13 residues. The CDR3 reads CATASQGNYGYTF. CDR3 sequence (DNA): TGTGCCACGGCCTCGCAGGGGAACTATGGCTACACCTTC.

The chain uses TRBV7-2 and TRBJ2-7, with D possibly being TRBD1 or TRBD2 (7 bases each). Germline CDR1 and CDR2: SGHTA and FQGNSA. This CDR3 comprises 17 residues. V was clipped by 5 bases and J by 0 bases, with 20 bases between them. In DNA, the CDR3 is TGTGCCAGCAGCCCGGGAATCAGGGGGGGGTACTCCTACGAGCAGTACTTC. It specifies CASSPGIRGGYSYEQYF.

This clone has just one count. This chain uses TRBV7-6 with TRBJ2-7, with 7 bases aligning to TRBD1. This CDR3 is built from 14 residues. Germline V gives CDR1 SGHVS, CDR2 FNYEAQ. Unmatched junction bases numbered 2, after V lost 1 base and J lost 2 bases. This chain's CDR3 is CASSLGDSAYEQYF. For the CDR3, the DNA is TGTGCCAGCAGCTTAGGGGACAGCGCCTACGAGCAGTACTTC.

V gene TRBV4-1 combines with J gene TRBJ2-5; perhaps TRBD2 as D (6 bases). The V and J ends lost 3 bases and 1 base respectively, with 9 bases between them. The CDR3 is 14 amino acids. CDR1 is MGHRA and CDR2 is YSYEKL in the germline V gene. The CDR3 coding sequence is TGCGCCAGCAGCCAGCGGGGCAGCCAAGAGACCCAGTACTTC. Translated: CASSQRGSQETQYF.

This sequence joins TRBV29-1 and TRBJ1-2; D not resolved. The CDR3 has 8 amino acids. CDR1 is SQVTM, CDR2 ANQGSEA, per germline. V dropped 3 bases and J dropped 8 bases, with 1 base sitting between them. The CDR3, as DNA: TGCAGCGTTGACGGCTACACCTTC. This codes for CSVDGYTF.

This chain joins TRBV27 and TRBJ1-1, with D perhaps matching TRBD1 (5 bases). The germline gives CDR1 MNHEY, CDR2 SMNVEV (reference sequence). This CDR3 contains 13 residues. V was cut by 7 bases and J by 4 bases, with 13 bases left in between. The CDR3 loop reads CASTSWTLTEAFF. CDR3 sequence (DNA): TGTGCCAGCACTTCGTGGACACTCACTGAAGCTTTCTTT.

The chain employs TRBV29-1 and TRBJ2-1; TRBD1 might be the D (5 bases). Germline CDR1 is SQVTM and CDR2 is ANQGSEA. This CDR3 spans 13 amino acids. V lost 6 bases and J lost 0, with 9 bases in between. CDR3 sequence: CSVADTSYNEQFF. CDR3 DNA sequence: TGCAGCGTGGCGGACACCTCCTACAATGAGCAGTTCTTC.

This sequence joins TRBV6-1 and TRBJ1-5, with no clear D. The germline V gene encodes CDR1 MNHNS and CDR2 SASEGT. The CDR3 spans 15 residues. The V and J ends lost 8 bases and 2 bases respectively, with 16 bases between them. The CDR3 coding sequence is TGTGCCAGCGGCCTTATCATCGGGGGCAATCAGCCCCAGCATTTT. Its protein product is CASGLIIGGNQPQHF.

The chain joins TRBV5-5 to TRBJ2-7; 7 nucleotides agree with TRBD2. CDR3 length: 15 residues. V lost 4 bases, J lost 2 bases, and 9 bases stayed unmatched. The germline V gene encodes CDR1 SGHKS and CDR2 YYEKEE (reference sequence). CDR3 in DNA: TGTGCCAGCAGCGGCGGGTCTAGCGGCCCCTACGAGCAGTACTTC. Translated: CASSGGSSGPYEQYF.

The rearrangement joins TRBV13 to TRBJ2-1; 7 bases line up with TRBD1. The J segment lost 0 bases and the V segment lost 1 base, leaving 6 bases of the junction unmatched. CDR1 PRHDT and CDR2 FYEKMQ come from the germline V gene (reference sequence). CDR3 length: 17 amino acids. The CDR3 sequence is CASSLESGTDSYNEQFF. As DNA, the CDR3 is TGTGCCAGCAGCTTAGAGTCCGGGACAGACTCCTACAATGAGCAGTTCTTC.

The chain carries TRBV7-9 and TRBJ1-1, with D hard to call. This CDR3 is 16 amino acids long. Trimming removed 5 bases from V and 0 bases from J, with 16 bases in between. Germline CDR1 and CDR2: SEHNR and FQNEAQ (reference sequence). As DNA, the CDR3 is TGTGCCAGCAGCCAAAGCCCGACACTCATGAACACTGAAGCTTTCTTT. Amino acids: CASSQSPTLMNTEAFF.

The chain recombines TRBV19 with TRBJ1-1; D is unclear. This CDR3 comprises 15 residues. Germline assignment: CDR1 LNHDA and CDR2 SQIVND (reference sequence). With 5 bases removed from V and 1 base from J, the gap between germline ends came to 14 bases. CDR3 bases: TGTGCCAGTAGTTCGACGGACCTATGGAACACTGAAGCTTTCTTT. It codes for CASSSTDLWNTEAFF.

The J gene is TRBJ2-3, the V gene TRBV10-2; maybe TRBD1 (5 bases). Germline V CDR1 and CDR2: WSHSY, SAAADI. The V gene lost 2 bases and the J gene lost 4 bases, with 7 bases spanning the gap. The CDR3 totals 13 residues. CDR3 in DNA: TGCGCCAGCAGTGAGGGGGCCGCAGATACGCAGTATTTT. Translated, it gives CASSEGAADTQYF.

The chain uses TRBV27 and TRBJ2-1; a weak D match, TRBD2 (7 bases). This CDR3 is 15 amino acids long. Germline V gene lookup returns CDR1 MNHEY and CDR2 SMNVEV (reference sequence). Trimming cost V 8 bases and J 7 bases, with 21 bases left between them. The CDR3 loop reads CASAYGGPDTNEQFF. Written as DNA, the CDR3 is TGTGCCAGCGCTTACGGGGGGCCTGATACGAATGAGCAGTTCTTC.

This clone was seen once. The J gene is TRBJ2-3, the V gene TRBV7-9, with 9 bases aligning to TRBD1. After removal of 7 bases from V and 6 bases from J, the junction contained 11 bases not matched to a gene. CDR1 is SEHNR, CDR2 FQNEAQ, per germline (reference sequence). This CDR3 is built from 15 residues. Written as DNA, the CDR3 is TGTGCCAGCAACAAACTACAGGGGGCCAGGGATACGCAGTATTTT. As protein: CASNKLQGARDTQYF.